This TCR beta chain was observed in a study of blood T cell repertoires in COVID-19. As for the study in general: There were acute and convalescent COVID-19 samples, and they came from the United States, Italy and Spain. Sources were T cells, B-cell-depleted T cells, or PBMCs; the material itself was cDNA or gDNA.

CDR3 length: 15 amino acids. Deletions cut 4 bases from V and 1 base from J, with 11 bases between. Germline CDR1 and CDR2: ENHRY and SYGVKD. Per the original methods: Researchers report that nucleated cell counts were estimated from reference gene primer amplification. The data were produced by immunoSEQ multiplex PCR, yet TCRdb's version contains in-frame clones alone and is incomplete. D and trimming were read from the DNA, whereas the V and J calls and clone size are those reported in that table. The sample has under 100,000 clones; more than 70% are singletons. This receptor was taken from a human donor in a cohort sampled during active COVID-19. The source material was peripheral blood. This chain joins TRBV10-3 and TRBJ2-1; TRBD1 might be the D (6 bases). As DNA, the CDR3 is TGTGCCATCAGTGGGGGGCAGGATTCCTACAATGAGCAGTTCTTC. Its protein is CAISGGQDSYNEQFF.